This T cell receptor (beta chain) comes out of a study of cytomegalovirus exposure and HLA in healthy donors. The PCR ran on 60 Vbeta and 13 Jbeta primers. The repertoire was sequenced with immunoSEQ multiplex PCR; TCRdb's copy has only in-frame clones and lacks some. The sample records 84,000 or so clones, approximately 80% being singletons. The CDR3 spans 16 residues. Germline CDR1 SGDLS, CDR2 YYNGEE. V was clipped by 0 bases and J by 2 bases; unmatched bases: 5. Material for sequencing was PBMCs. This TCR was sampled from a man aged 25-45 years in good health and CMV-seronegative. The chain employs TRBV9 and TRBJ2-1; 7 bases align to TRBD1. The CDR3 region is CASSVEGARTYNEQFF. In DNA form, the CDR3 reads TGTGCCAGCAGCGTAGAGGGGGCTCGGACCTACAATGAGCAGTTCTTC.